This is a list of T cell receptor beta chains from one sample in a study of glioma-infiltrating T cells. TCRdb reprocessed the multiplex PCR reads via MiXCR and lists one record per CDR3 protein. Seen here are more than 110,000 distinct CDR3 sequences, around 40% observed once, and the top ten hold 20%. The sequencing input was glioma tissue, nonneoplastic brain tissue, or PBMCs (not recorded which). Every receptor here comes from a human donor with low-grade glioma or glioblastoma, undergoing nonglioma brain surgery, or in good health (not recorded which). Both conserved end residues are part of each CDR3. The D gene is left open where the match is weak. A clone size is listed for some rows: how often the clone was seen (once, few, many), or a class if it is expanded.

j_call: TRBJ2-7; clone_size: NA; v_call: TRBV7-2; d_call: NA; cdr3_aa: CASSLTTYEQYF; cdr3_nt: TGTGCCAGCAGCTTAACGACCTACGAGCAGTACTTC
j_call: TRBJ2-7; clone_size: few; v_call: TRBV7-2; d_call: TRBD1; cdr3_aa: CASSPDRGFYEQYF; cdr3_nt: TGTGCCAGCAGCCCGGACAGGGGATTCTACGAGCAGTACTTC
j_call: TRBJ1-5; clone_size: NA; v_call: TRBV20-1; d_call: TRBD1; cdr3_aa: CSARDGTGINQPQHF; cdr3_nt: TGCAGTGCCCGAGATGGGACAGGGATCAATCAGCCCCAGCATTTT
j_call: TRBJ2-5; clone_size: NA; v_call: TRBV7-2; d_call: TRBD2; cdr3_aa: CASSLFSGPSETQYF; cdr3_nt: TGTGCCAGCAGCTTATTTAGCGGGCCCTCGGAGACCCAGTACTTC
j_call: TRBJ2-2; clone_size: NA; v_call: TRBV2; d_call: NA; cdr3_aa: CASSIQDTGELFF; cdr3_nt: TGTGCCAGCAGTATACAGGACACCGGGGAGCTGTTTTTT
j_call: TRBJ2-3; clone_size: NA; v_call: TRBV4-1; d_call: NA; cdr3_aa: CASSTGIADTQYF; cdr3_nt: TGCGCCAGCAGCACCGGGATCGCAGATACGCAGTATTTT
j_call: TRBJ1-1; clone_size: NA; v_call: TRBV19; d_call: NA; cdr3_aa: CASIRNTEAFF; cdr3_nt: TGTGCCAGTATCAGGAACACTGAAGCTTTCTTT
j_call: TRBJ1-4; clone_size: NA; v_call: TRBV27; d_call: NA; cdr3_aa: CASSLRPSEKLFF; cdr3_nt: TGTGCCAGCAGCTTAAGGCCCAGCGAAAAACTGTTTTTT
j_call: TRBJ2-3; clone_size: NA; v_call: TRBV6-1; d_call: TRBD1; cdr3_aa: CASSVNNIKTGAQYF; cdr3_nt: TGTGCCAGCAGCGTAAACAATATAAAAACAGGGGCGCAGTATTTT
j_call: TRBJ2-3; clone_size: few; v_call: TRBV20-1; d_call: NA; cdr3_aa: CSALALYTDTQYF; cdr3_nt: TGCAGTGCTCTAGCGTTATACACAGATACGCAGTATTTT
j_call: TRBJ1-2; clone_size: NA; v_call: TRBV6-1; d_call: NA; cdr3_aa: CASSPFVDGYTF; cdr3_nt: TGTGCCAGCAGTCCTTTTGTTGACGGCTACACCTTC
j_call: TRBJ2-2; clone_size: NA; v_call: TRBV15; d_call: NA; cdr3_aa: CATSGDHSRELFF; cdr3_nt: TGTGCCACCAGCGGAGACCACTCCAGGGAGCTGTTTTTT
j_call: TRBJ2-3; clone_size: NA; v_call: TRBV29-1; d_call: NA; cdr3_aa: CSVKRGVGRFTDTQYF; cdr3_nt: TGCAGCGTCAAGAGGGGTGTGGGCCGATTTACAGATACGCAGTATTTT
j_call: TRBJ1-5; clone_size: NA; v_call: TRBV6-2/TRBV6-3; d_call: NA; cdr3_aa: CASSYSGEQPQHF; cdr3_nt: TGTGCCAGCAGTTACTCGGGGGAACAGCCCCAGCATTTT
j_call: TRBJ1-2; clone_size: NA; v_call: TRBV4-1; d_call: TRBD1; cdr3_aa: CARSLRTGENYGYTF; cdr3_nt: TGCGCCCGCAGCCTCCGGACAGGGGAGAACTATGGCTACACCTTC
j_call: TRBJ2-3; clone_size: NA; v_call: TRBV4-1; d_call: NA; cdr3_aa: CASSPLRSLGVRDTQYF; cdr3_nt: TGCGCCAGCAGCCCCCTTCGTTCATTGGGGGTTAGAGATACGCAGTATTTT
j_call: TRBJ2-3; clone_size: NA; v_call: TRBV20-1; d_call: TRBD2; cdr3_aa: CSATPSGRGSTDTQYF; cdr3_nt: TGCAGTGCTACCCCTAGCGGGAGAGGTAGCACAGATACGCAGTATTTT
j_call: TRBJ2-7; clone_size: NA; v_call: TRBV20-1; d_call: NA; cdr3_aa: CSAGPSSLSTEYEQYF; cdr3_nt: TGCAGTGCTGGCCCTAGTTCCCTCTCCACAGAATACGAGCAGTACTTC
j_call: TRBJ2-2; clone_size: NA; v_call: TRBV6-6; d_call: NA; cdr3_aa: CASRDIGELFF; cdr3_nt: TGTGCCAGCAGGGATATCGGGGAGCTGTTTTTT
j_call: TRBJ1-2; clone_size: few; v_call: TRBV12-3/TRBV12-4; d_call: NA; cdr3_aa: CASSLRQGSYGYTF; cdr3_nt: TGTGCCAGCAGTTTAAGGCAGGGAAGTTATGGCTACACCTTC
j_call: TRBJ2-5; clone_size: NA; v_call: TRBV3-1; d_call: TRBD2; cdr3_aa: CASSQETGLAYQETQYF; cdr3_nt: TGTGCCAGCAGCCAAGAGACAGGACTAGCGTATCAAGAGACCCAGTACTTC
j_call: TRBJ2-7; clone_size: NA; v_call: TRBV20-1; d_call: NA; cdr3_aa: CSVTGYSTYEQYF; cdr3_nt: TGCAGTGTTACGGGGTACTCAACCTACGAGCAGTACTTC